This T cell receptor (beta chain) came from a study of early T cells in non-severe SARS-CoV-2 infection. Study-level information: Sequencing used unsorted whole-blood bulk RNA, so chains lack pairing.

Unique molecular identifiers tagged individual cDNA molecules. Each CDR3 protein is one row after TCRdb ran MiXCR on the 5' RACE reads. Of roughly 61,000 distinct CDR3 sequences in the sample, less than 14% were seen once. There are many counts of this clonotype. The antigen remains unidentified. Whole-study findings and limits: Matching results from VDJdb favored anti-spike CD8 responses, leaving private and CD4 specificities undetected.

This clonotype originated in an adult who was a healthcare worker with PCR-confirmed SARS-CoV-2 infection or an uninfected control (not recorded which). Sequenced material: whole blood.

This CDR3 is CASSLGRWGELFF. Here the CDR3 DNA reads TGTGCCAGCAGCTTAGGCCGTTGGGGGGAGCTGTTTTTT. The V and J genes are TRBV11-2 and TRBJ2-2; D uncertain. CDR3 length: 13 residues. Trimming removed 1 base at V and 8 bases at J, with 8 bases between. Germline lookup yields CDR1 SGHAT and CDR2 FQNNGV. Complete variable domain (other parts from reference TRBV11-2 and TRBJ2-2): EAGVAQSPRYKIIEKRQSVAFWCNPISGHATLYWYQQILGQGPKLLIQFQNNGVVDDSQLPKDRFSAERLKGVDSTLKIQPAKLEDSAVYLCASSLGRWGELFFGEGSRLTVL.